This TCR beta chain was recovered during a study of blood T cell repertoires in COVID-19. V lost 0 bases, J lost 11 bases, and 13 bases lay in between. Germline assignment: CDR1 SQVTM and CDR2 ANQGSEA. This CDR3 has 12 residues. The repertoire was sequenced with immunoSEQ multiplex PCR; TCRdb's copy has only in-frame clones and lacks some. This table holds 300,000 or so clones, 86% found once. V is TRBV29-1 and J is TRBJ1-1; tentative D call: TRBD1 (5 bases). The receptor was isolated from a woman aged 18-29 years who had recovered from COVID-19. Source material: PBMCs or T cells enriched from blood (not recorded which). DNA of the CDR3: TGCAGCGTTGAAGATCGGGGGACGCGGGCTTTCTTT. It is translated as CSVEDRGTRAFF.